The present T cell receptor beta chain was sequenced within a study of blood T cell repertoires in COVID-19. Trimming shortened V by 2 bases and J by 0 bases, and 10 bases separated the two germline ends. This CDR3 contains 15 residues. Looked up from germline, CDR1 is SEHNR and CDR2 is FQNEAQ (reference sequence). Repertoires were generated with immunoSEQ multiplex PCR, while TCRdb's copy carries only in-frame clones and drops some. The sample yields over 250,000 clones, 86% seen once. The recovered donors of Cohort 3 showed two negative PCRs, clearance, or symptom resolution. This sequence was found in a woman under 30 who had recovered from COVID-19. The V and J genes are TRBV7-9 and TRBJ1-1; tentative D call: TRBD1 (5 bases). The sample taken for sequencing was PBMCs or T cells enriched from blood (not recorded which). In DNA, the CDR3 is TGTGCCAGCAGCTTATCGGGGGGGATGAACACTGAAGCTTTCTTT. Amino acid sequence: CASSLSGGMNTEAFF.